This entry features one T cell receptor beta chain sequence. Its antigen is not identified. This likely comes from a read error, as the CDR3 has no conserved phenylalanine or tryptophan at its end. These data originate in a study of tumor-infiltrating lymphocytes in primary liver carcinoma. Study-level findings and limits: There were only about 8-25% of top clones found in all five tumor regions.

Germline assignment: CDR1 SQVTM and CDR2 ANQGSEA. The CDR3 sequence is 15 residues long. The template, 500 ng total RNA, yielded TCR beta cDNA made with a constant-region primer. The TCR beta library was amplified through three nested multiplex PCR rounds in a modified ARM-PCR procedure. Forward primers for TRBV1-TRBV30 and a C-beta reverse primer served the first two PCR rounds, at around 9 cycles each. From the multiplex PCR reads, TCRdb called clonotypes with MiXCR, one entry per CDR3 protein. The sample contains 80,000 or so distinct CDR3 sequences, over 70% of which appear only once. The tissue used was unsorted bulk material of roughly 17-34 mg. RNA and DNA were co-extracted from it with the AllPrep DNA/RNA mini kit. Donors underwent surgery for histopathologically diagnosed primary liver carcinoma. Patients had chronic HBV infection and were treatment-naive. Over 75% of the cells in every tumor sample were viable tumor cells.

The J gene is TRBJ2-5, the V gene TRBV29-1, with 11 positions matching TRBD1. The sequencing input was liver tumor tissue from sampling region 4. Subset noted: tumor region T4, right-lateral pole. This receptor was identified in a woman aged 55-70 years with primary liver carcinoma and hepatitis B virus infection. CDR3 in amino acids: CNVEGGTGGQETQYS. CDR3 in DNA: TGCAACGTTGAGGGGGGGACAGGGGGACAAGAGACCCAGTACTCC.